Below are 20 T cell receptor beta chains sequenced from a single sample in a study of shared clonotypes between healthy human individuals (dated by TCRdb to 2019 to 2021). Library method: the immunoSEQ multiplex PCR assay. TCRdb holds this immuneACCESS table with in-frame rearrangements only. Some clones are missing; in checked studies, unresolved V genes explain under half, and the rest has no known cause. Across this sample there are over 750,000 clones, with just over 95% seen only once. The ten top clones hold less than 0.25% of the sample. For the CD8 naive samples, CD45RO-negative cells were positively selected for CCR7, yielding a CD45RA+CCR7+ population from which TemRA cells were excluded. The source material was naive CD8+ T cells sorted from blood. The cell subset or site label, read with the paper, signifies: CD45RA+CCR7+. The receptors shown here come from a man aged 25 to 40 in good health.

The rearrangement links TRBV7-9 to TRBJ1-1, with 12 bases aligning to TRBD1. With V trimmed by 1 base and J by 1 base, 7 bases remained unmatched. The CDR3 covers 18 residues. From germline, CDR1 is SEHNR and CDR2 FQNEAQ (reference sequence). The CDR3 DNA is TGTGCCAGCAGCTTAGAGGGGACAGGGGGCTCCAGGAACACTGAAGCTTTCTTT. Translated: CASSLEGTGGSRNTEAFF.

The rearrangement joins TRBV29-1 to TRBJ1-1, with 7 bases matching TRBD1. Trimming took 3 bases from V and 1 from J; bases not matched to a gene: 5. The germline gives CDR1 SQVTM, CDR2 ANQGSEA. This CDR3 is built from 14 residues. CDR3 protein: CSVDRTGSNTEAFF. Here the CDR3 DNA reads TGCAGCGTTGACCGGACAGGTTCGAACACTGAAGCTTTCTTT.

The rearrangement joins TRBV9 to TRBJ2-7; perhaps TRBD2 as D (5 bases). Germline loops: CDR1 SGDLS, CDR2 YYNGEE. V was shortened by 4 bases and J by 2 bases, with 10 bases between the two germline ends. This CDR3 is built from 13 residues. In DNA, the CDR3 is TGTGCCAGCAGCACTCCCGGGGCCTACGAGCAGTACTTC. Its translation is CASSTPGAYEQYF.

The chain uses TRBV28 and TRBJ2-5, with a weak D call TRBD2 (5 bases). V lost 4 bases, J lost 5 bases, and 11 bases lay in between. The CDR3 consists of 13 residues. Per the germline V gene, CDR1 is MDHEN and CDR2 is SYDVKM. CDR3 sequence (DNA): TGTGCCAGCAGTTCGCCCTCGGGGGAGACCCAGTACTTC. As protein: CASSSPSGETQYF.

In nucleotides, the CDR3 is TGCGCCAGCAGCCAAGAAATAGCCACCTATCAGCCCCAGCATTTT. Its protein product is CASSQEIATYQPQHF. The chain joins TRBV4-1 to TRBJ1-5; D gene unclear. The length of the CDR3 is 15 residues. Germline CDR1 and CDR2: MGHRA and YSYEKL. Trimming cost V 0 bases and J 5 bases, with 11 bases left between them.

V is TRBV7-6 and J is TRBJ1-5; 9 nucleotides align to TRBD1. The V segment lost 5 bases and the J segment 4 bases; nucleotides outside the gene matches: 9. Germline V gives CDR1 SGHVS, CDR2 FNYEAQ. CDR3 length: 16 amino acids. The CDR3 region is CASSAETGGLNQPQHF. DNA of the CDR3: TGTGCCAGCAGCGCCGAGACAGGGGGACTTAATCAGCCCCAGCATTTT.

This clone was observed a single time. The rearrangement uses TRBV27 and TRBJ1-1, with D possibly being TRBD1 (5 bases). Between the trimmed V and J ends, which lost 5 bases and 2 bases, there was a span of 12 bases. This CDR3 is 14 amino acids long. Germline CDR1 is MNHEY and CDR2 is SMNVEV (reference sequence). CDR3 residues: CASSPTDVNTEAFF. The CDR3 DNA reads TGTGCCAGCAGTCCGACAGACGTCAACACTGAAGCTTTCTTT.

This chain uses TRBV2 with TRBJ2-7; D is possibly TRBD1 or TRBD2 (5 bases each). V lost 8 bases and J lost 0, with 11 bases in between. Per germline, CDR1 SNHLY and CDR2 FYNNEI. The CDR3 extends over 13 amino acids. CDR3 loop: CASGDLNSYEQYF. The CDR3 bases are TGTGCCAGCGGGGACCTCAACTCCTACGAGCAGTACTTC.

The rearrangement uses TRBV27 and TRBJ1-5; D is unresolved. The germline V and J ends were trimmed by 2 bases and 4 bases, with 12 bases remaining between them. Germline CDR1 MNHEY, CDR2 SMNVEV (reference sequence). The CDR3 runs to 15 residues. CDR3 sequence reads: CASSLRRVPNQPQHF. For the CDR3, the DNA is TGTGCCAGCAGTTTAAGGAGGGTGCCGAATCAGCCCCAGCATTTT.

The chain links TRBV27 to TRBJ2-1; a possible D gene is TRBD1 (6 bases). Trimming pared 8 bases from V and 3 bases from J, leaving 11 bases between. This CDR3 is built from 13 residues. Germline V gene sequence: CDR1 MNHEY, CDR2 SMNVEV (reference sequence). CDR3 sequence (DNA): TGTGCCAGCGGAGGACAGAACTACAATGAGCAGTTCTTC. Translation gives CASGGQNYNEQFF.

This clone has just one count. V is TRBV14 and J is TRBJ1-1; tentatively, D is TRBD1 (5 bases). Germline V CDR1 and CDR2: SGHDN, FVKESK. This CDR3 has 13 amino acids. Deletions cut 1 base from V and 6 bases from J, with 9 bases between. The chain's CDR3 is CASSQAGGAEAFF. CDR3 DNA sequence: TGTGCCAGCAGCCAAGCGGGGGGGGCTGAAGCTTTCTTT.

The rearrangement links TRBV7-9 to TRBJ2-1; the D is unclear. In germline, CDR1 is SEHNR, CDR2 FQNEAQ (reference sequence). V lost 3 bases and J 5 bases, leaving 8 bases between the germline ends. The CDR3 consists of 13 residues. The DNA for the CDR3 is TGTGCCAGCAGCTTTTCAACTGACAATGAGCAGTTCTTC. This sequence encodes CASSFSTDNEQFF.

This chain connects TRBV2 to TRBJ2-3, with 11 bases matching TRBD2. This CDR3 contains 19 residues. The germline V gene encodes CDR1 SNHLY and CDR2 FYNNEI. V gave up 8 bases and J gave up 4 bases; unmatched junction bases: 20. The CDR3 nucleotides read TGTGCCAGCGCCTCAGACCCCACTCTGACTAGCGGGGATTCAGATACGCAGTATTTT. This sequence encodes CASASDPTLTSGDSDTQYF.

This clone was observed once. The chain couples TRBV6-6 to TRBJ2-5; tentatively, D is TRBD1 (6 bases). Trimming removed 2 bases at V and 3 bases at J, with 10 bases between. This CDR3 is built from 14 residues. Looked up from germline, CDR1 is MNHNY and CDR2 is SVGAGI (reference sequence). The CDR3 sequence: CASSYGQGKETQYF. CDR3 nucleotide sequence: TGTGCCAGCAGTTACGGTCAGGGGAAAGAGACCCAGTACTTC.

The chain uses TRBV11-2 and TRBJ2-7, with 8 bases identical to TRBD2. Unmatched junction bases numbered 14, after V lost 5 bases and J lost 5 bases. This CDR3 has 16 amino acids. The germline V gene has CDR1 SGHAT and CDR2 FQNNGV. The DNA for the CDR3 is TGTGCCAGCAGCGGAGCCCGGACCAGCGGGAGTCACGAGCAGTACTTC. Its protein product is CASSGARTSGSHEQYF.

The chain links TRBV7-2 to TRBJ1-2, with unresolved D. Per the germline V gene, CDR1 is SGHTA and CDR2 is FQGNSA. Trimming took 7 bases from V and 5 from J, leaving 17 bases between them. There are 14 residues in the CDR3. The CDR3 protein is CASTQSGVFYGYTF. The CDR3 DNA reads TGTGCCAGCACACAGTCCGGGGTCTTTTATGGCTACACCTTC.

Only one count was recorded for this clone. V usage is TRBV7-9 and J usage is TRBJ2-2; D gene uncertain. The CDR3 is 15 amino acids. Germline V gene lookup returns CDR1 SEHNR and CDR2 FQNEAQ (reference sequence). Deletions cut 5 bases from V and 4 bases from J, with 14 bases between. The CDR3 protein is CASSAANPVTGELFF. The CDR3 DNA reads TGTGCCAGCAGCGCTGCAAACCCGGTCACCGGGGAGCTGTTTTTT.

This chain joins TRBV7-2 and TRBJ2-1; D is undetermined. CDR3 length equals 11 residues. Germline V gene sequence: CDR1 SGHTA, CDR2 FQGNSA. V was pared by 5 bases and J by 7 bases, with 6 bases between. As DNA, the CDR3 is TGTGCCAGCAGCGAAGCAAATGAGCAGTTCTTC. Residues: CASSEANEQFF.

The chain recombines TRBV5-1 with TRBJ2-5; 8 bases map to TRBD1. Germline V gives CDR1 SGHRS, CDR2 YFSETQ. After removal of 2 bases from V and 0 bases from J, the junction contained 3 bases not matched to a gene. There are 15 residues in the CDR3. CDR3 DNA sequence: TGCGCCAGCAGCTTAACAGGGGGGTACCAAGAGACCCAGTACTTC. Translation gives CASSLTGGYQETQYF. Supplemented by reference TRBV5-1 and TRBJ2-5, the full variable domain reads KAGVTQTPRYLIKTRGQQVTLSCSPISGHRSVSWYQQTPGQGLQFLFEYFSETQRNKGNFPGRFSGRQFSNSRSEMNVSTLELGDSALYLCASSLTGGYQETQYFGPGTRLLVL.

The chain employs TRBV28 and TRBJ2-7, with D maybe TRBD1 (5 bases). Germline V CDR1 and CDR2: MDHEN, SYDVKM. The CDR3 sequence is 15 residues long. The ends were cut back, 1 base at V and 2 bases at J, with 12 bases in the middle. CDR3 residues: CASSLSGQRPYEQYF. CDR3 bases: TGTGCCAGCAGTTTATCTGGACAACGACCCTACGAGCAGTACTTC.